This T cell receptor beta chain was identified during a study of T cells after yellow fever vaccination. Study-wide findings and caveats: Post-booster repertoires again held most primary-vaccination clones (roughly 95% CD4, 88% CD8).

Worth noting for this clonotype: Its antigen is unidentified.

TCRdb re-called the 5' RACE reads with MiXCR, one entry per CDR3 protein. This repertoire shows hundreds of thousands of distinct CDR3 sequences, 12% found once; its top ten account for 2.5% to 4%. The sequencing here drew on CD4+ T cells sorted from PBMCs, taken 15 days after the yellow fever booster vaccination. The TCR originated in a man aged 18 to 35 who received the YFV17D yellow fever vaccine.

The CDR3 reads CASSSPYGGLNTEAFF. The CDR3 coding sequence is TGTGCCAGCAGTTCCCCATACGGGGGGTTGAACACTGAAGCTTTCTTT. V usage is TRBV6-5 and J usage is TRBJ1-1; D perhaps matches TRBD1 (5 bases). Looked up from germline, CDR1 is MNHEY and CDR2 is SVGAGI. The CDR3 has 16 amino acids. Deletions cut 4 bases from V and 0 bases from J, with 15 bases between.